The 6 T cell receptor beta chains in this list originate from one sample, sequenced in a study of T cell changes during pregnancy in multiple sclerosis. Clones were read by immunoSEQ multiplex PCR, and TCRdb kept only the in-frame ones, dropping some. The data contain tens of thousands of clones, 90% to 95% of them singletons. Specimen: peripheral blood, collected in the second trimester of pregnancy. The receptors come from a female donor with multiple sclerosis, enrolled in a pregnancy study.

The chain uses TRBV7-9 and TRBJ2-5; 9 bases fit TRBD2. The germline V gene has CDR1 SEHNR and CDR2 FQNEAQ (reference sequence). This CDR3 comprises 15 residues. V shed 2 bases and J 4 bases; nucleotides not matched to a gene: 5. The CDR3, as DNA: TGTGCCAGCAGCTTACCGGGACTAGCTGGAGAGACCCAGTACTTC. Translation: CASSLPGLAGETQYF.

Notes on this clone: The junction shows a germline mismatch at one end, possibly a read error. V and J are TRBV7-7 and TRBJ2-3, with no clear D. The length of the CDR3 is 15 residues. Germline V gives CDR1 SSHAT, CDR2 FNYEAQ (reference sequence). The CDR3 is CASSLAGGPTDTQYF. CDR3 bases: TGTGCTAGCAGCTTAGCTGGCGGCCCCACAGATACGCAGTATTTT.

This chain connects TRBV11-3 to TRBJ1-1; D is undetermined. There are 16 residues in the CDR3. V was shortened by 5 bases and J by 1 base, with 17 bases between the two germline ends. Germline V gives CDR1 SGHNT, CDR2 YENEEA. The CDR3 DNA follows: TGTGCCAGCAGCAACGCGGCCTCCTACAAGAACACTGAAGCTTTCTTT. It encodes CASSNAASYKNTEAFF. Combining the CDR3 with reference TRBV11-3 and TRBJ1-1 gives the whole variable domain EAGVVQSPRYKIIEKKQPVAFWCNPISGHNTLYWYLQNLGQGPELLIRYENEEAVDDSQLPKDRFSAERLKGVDSTLKIQPAELGDSAVYLCASSNAASYKNTEAFFGQGTRLTVV.

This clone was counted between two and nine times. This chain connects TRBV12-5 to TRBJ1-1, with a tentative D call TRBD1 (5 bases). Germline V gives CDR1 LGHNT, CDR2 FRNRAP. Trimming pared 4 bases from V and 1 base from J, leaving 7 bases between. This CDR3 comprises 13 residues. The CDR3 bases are TGTGCTAGTGGTTCGACAGCGAACACTGAAGCTTTCTTT. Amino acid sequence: CASGSTANTEAFF.

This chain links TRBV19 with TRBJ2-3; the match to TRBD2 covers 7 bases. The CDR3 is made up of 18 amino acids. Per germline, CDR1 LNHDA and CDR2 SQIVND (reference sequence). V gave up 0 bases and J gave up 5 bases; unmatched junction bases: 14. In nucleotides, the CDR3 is TGTGCCAGTAGTATAGATAGCTTCGGGGGAGGGTCAAAAGATACGCAGTATTTT. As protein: CASSIDSFGGGSKDTQYF.

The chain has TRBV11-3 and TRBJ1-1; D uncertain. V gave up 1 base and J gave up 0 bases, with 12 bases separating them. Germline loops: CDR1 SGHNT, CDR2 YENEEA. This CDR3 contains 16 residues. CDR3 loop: CASSLAPEGLNTEAFF. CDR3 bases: TGTGCCAGCAGCTTAGCCCCGGAGGGCTTGAACACTGAAGCTTTCTTT.